These 11 T cell receptor beta chains were sequenced from one sample in a study of beta chain features in type 1 diabetes. Isolated RNA was reverse transcribed in full, so expressed TCRB transcripts were sequenced. Clones were sequenced by immunoSEQ multiplex PCR, and TCRdb holds only the in-frame ones, with some missing. Here the sample spans hundreds of thousands of clones, around a sixth being singletons. Material for sequencing was naive CD4+ T cells from blood. These TCRs come from a woman between 18 and 29 years old in good health.

The gene calls are TRBV5-6 and TRBJ1-5; the D is unclear. Germline-derived CDR1 and CDR2 are SGHDT and YYEEEE. V gave up 0 bases and J gave up 7 bases, with 8 bases separating them. The CDR3 covers 13 residues. CDR3 sequence reads: CASSLAGRQPQHF. In DNA form, the CDR3 reads TGTGCCAGCAGCTTGGCCGGGAGGCAGCCCCAGCATTTT.

This clone was picked up a small number of times. The chain employs TRBV2 and TRBJ1-5, with D maybe TRBD1 (6 bases). V dropped 6 bases and J dropped 2 bases, with 11 bases sitting between them. The CDR3 has 14 amino acids. The V gene's germline CDR1 is SNHLY and CDR2 FYNNEI. CDR3 region: CASSRGLGNQPQHF. CDR3 sequence (DNA): TGTGCCAGCAGCCGGGGGCTTGGCAATCAGCCCCAGCATTTT. Supplemented by reference TRBV2 and TRBJ1-5, the full variable domain reads EPEVTQTPSHQVTQMGQEVILRCVPISNHLYFYWYRQILGQKVEFLVSFYNNEISEKSEIFDDQFSVERPDGSNFTLKIRSTKLEDSAMYFCASSRGLGNQPQHFGDGTRLSIL.

This rearrangement joins TRBV19 to TRBJ2-3, with D perhaps TRBD1 (6 bases). The CDR3 totals 16 residues. Trimming stripped 4 bases from V and 3 bases from J, with 17 bases between. Germline-derived CDR1 and CDR2 are LNHDA and SQIVND (reference sequence). CDR3 nucleotide sequence: TGTGCCAGTAGTAAAATCCCAGGGGTACGAACAGATACGCAGTATTTT. It is translated as CASSKIPGVRTDTQYF.

The CDR3 DNA sequence: TGTGCCAGCAGCAAAAAGGGGTATGAGGCTTGCAATCAGCCCCAGCATTTT. Translated, it gives CASSKKGYEACNQPQHF. The chain links TRBV21-1 to TRBJ1-5; the D call TRBD1 from the table was never checked on the DNA. TRBV21-1 is an annotated pseudogene. The CDR3 extends over 17 amino acids.

This clone was observed a few times. CDR3 coding DNA: TGTGCCAGTAGCGACTCAACTTCCTACGAGCAGTACTTC. Translated: CASSDSTSYEQYF. This chain connects TRBV19 to TRBJ2-7; unclear D gene. The CDR3 contains 13 residues. Germline CDR1 and CDR2: LNHDA and SQIVND (reference sequence). Trimming stripped 6 bases from V and 1 base from J, with 10 bases between.

The chain joins TRBV6-6 to TRBJ2-1; 11 nucleotides agree with TRBD1. V shed 4 bases, J shed 9 bases, and the junction held 11 bases outside the gene matches. The CDR3 runs 16 residues. Per the germline V gene, CDR1 is MNHNY and CDR2 is SVGAGI (reference sequence). This CDR3 reads CASSFSGQGAGFEQFF. The CDR3 nucleotides are TGTGCCAGCAGTTTCTCCGGACAGGGGGCTGGTTTTGAGCAGTTCTTC.

There are a few counts of this clone. The chain joins TRBV25-1 to TRBJ1-1, with TRBD1 matching over 9 bases. The CDR3 length is 16 residues. Per the germline V gene, CDR1 is MGHDK and CDR2 is SYGVNS. After removal of 6 bases from V and 0 bases from J, the junction contained 8 bases not matched to a gene. CDR3 amino acids: CASRWTGTGLNTEAFF. The CDR3, as DNA: TGTGCCAGCAGATGGACCGGGACAGGGTTGAACACTGAAGCTTTCTTT.

J is TRBJ2-1 and V is TRBV7-2; 10 bases align to TRBD2. This CDR3 contains 14 residues. Per germline, CDR1 SGHTA and CDR2 FQGNSA. Trimming cost V 4 bases and J 9 bases; bases outside gene matches: 6. In DNA, the CDR3 is TGTGCCAGCAGCTCCAGGACTAGCGGTGGTGAGCAGTTCTTC. Amino acid sequence: CASSSRTSGGEQFF.

The chain couples TRBV5-4 to TRBJ2-6; 7 positions match TRBD1. Trimming took 3 bases from V and 0 from J; bases not matched to a gene: 9. This CDR3 spans 18 amino acids. Germline loops: CDR1 SGHNT, CDR2 YYREEE (reference sequence). CDR3 bases: TGTGCCAGCAGCTCCTTATACAGGGGAGCCTCTGGGGCCAACGTCCTGACTTTC. Translated: CASSSLYRGASGANVLTF.

The chain joins TRBV6-6 to TRBJ2-5; D unclear. The ends were cut back, 0 bases at V and 5 bases at J, with 1 base in the middle. This CDR3 has 11 residues. CDR1 is MNHNY and CDR2 is SVGAGI in the germline V gene (reference sequence). CDR3 DNA sequence: TGTGCCAGCAGTTACTCGGAGACCCAGTACTTC. Protein: CASSYSETQYF.

On this clone: The identical CDR3 is also encoded by other nucleotide sequences in the sample. The chain employs TRBV7-2 and TRBJ2-1; 9 nucleotides align to TRBD2. V gave up 1 base and J gave up 3 bases; unmatched junction bases: 1. The CDR3 totals 15 residues. Germline CDR1 reads SGHTA; CDR2 reads FQGNSA. CDR3 region: CASSLELAGYNEQFF. CDR3 nucleotide sequence: TGTGCCAGCAGCTTAGAACTAGCGGGCTACAATGAGCAGTTCTTC. Full variable domain (outside the CDR3, taken from reference TRBV7-2 and TRBJ2-1): GAGVSQSPSNKVTEKGKDVELRCDPISGHTALYWYRQSLGQGLEFLIYFQGNSAPDKSGLPSDRFSAERTGGSVSTLTIQRTQQEDSAVYLCASSLELAGYNEQFFGPGTRLTVL.